Sequencing of this T cell receptor (beta chain) was carried out in a study of T cells in Graves' hyperthyroidism and ophthalmopathy. About the study: Any treatment followed the collection of peripheral blood at initial diagnosis.

Exclusion of patients followed from uncontrolled infection, other autoimmune disease, pregnancy or lactation. The PBMCs were sourced from fresh peripheral blood (more than 8.5 ml). The sample holds many counts of this clonotype. The V gene's germline CDR1 is LNHNV and CDR2 YYDKDF (reference sequence). Trimming stripped 1 base from V and 2 bases from J, with 18 bases between. This CDR3 has 19 amino acids. RNA transcripts provided the source from which TCR beta CDR3 regions were amplified. A first-round RT-PCR of the TCR CDR3 used the HTBI primer set. One entry per CDR3 protein results from TCRdb running MiXCR on the multiplex PCR reads. This repertoire shows nearly 750,000 distinct CDR3 sequences, 35% found once; its top ten account for roughly 31%.

The chain is built from TRBV15 and TRBJ2-6; a possible D gene is TRBD2 (5 bases). The specimen was blood. The receptor was derived from a woman between 35 and 50 years old with Graves' hyperthyroidism. The CDR3 DNA reads TGTGCCACCAGCAGAGGATTAGGGAGTAGGGCCCCTGGGGCCAACGTCCTGACTTTC. Its protein product is CATSRGLGSRAPGANVLTF.